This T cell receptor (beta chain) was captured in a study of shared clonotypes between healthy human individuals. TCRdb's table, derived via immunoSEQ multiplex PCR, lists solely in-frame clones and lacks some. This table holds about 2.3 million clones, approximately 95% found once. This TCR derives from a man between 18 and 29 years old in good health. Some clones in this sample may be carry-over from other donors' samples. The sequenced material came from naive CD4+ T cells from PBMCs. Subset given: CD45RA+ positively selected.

The CDR3 nucleotides read TGTGCCAGCAGCTCCAGGGAAACTAATGAAAAACTGTTTTTT. This sequence encodes CASSSRETNEKLFF. The chain combines TRBV11-2 with TRBJ1-4, with D maybe TRBD1 (5 bases). In germline, CDR1 is SGHAT, CDR2 FQNNGV. This CDR3 has 14 residues. V was pared by 4 bases and J by 1 base, with 7 bases between.